The 11 T cell receptor beta chains listed next were all sequenced from one sample in a study of spatial heterogeneity in lung cancer. Time point meaning: blood at routine non-recurrence follow-up after resection. One entry per CDR3 protein results from TCRdb running MiXCR on the 5' RACE reads. Of roughly 71,000 distinct CDR3 sequences listed, nearly 9% are singletons. The sample in question was PBMCs, obtained at follow-up. These receptors were obtained from a female donor with early-stage non-small cell lung cancer.

This clonotype was observed many times. This chain uses TRBV5-5 with TRBJ2-7; D is undetermined. V lost 4 bases and J lost 0, with 11 bases in between. Germline values: CDR1 SGHKS, CDR2 YYEKEE (reference sequence). The CDR3 runs to 14 residues. The CDR3 spells CASSRRVDSYEQYF. CDR3 DNA sequence: TGTGCCAGCAGCAGAAGGGTAGACTCCTACGAGCAGTACTTC.

This clonotype was seen repeatedly, ten times or more. The rearrangement links TRBV6-5 to TRBJ1-4, with a tentative D call TRBD1 (6 bases). CDR1 is MNHEY and CDR2 is SVGAGI in the germline V gene. Trimming removed 5 bases from V and 7 bases from J, with 17 bases in between. CDR3 length: 15 residues. CDR3 nucleotides: TGTGCCAGCAGTCGAACCTACAGGGAGGGTGAAAAACTGTTTTTT. Protein product: CASSRTYREGEKLFF.

The J gene is TRBJ1-3, the V gene TRBV20-1; 7 bases match TRBD1. Germline V CDR1 and CDR2: DFQATT, SNEGSKA (reference sequence). V lost 5 bases to trimming and J lost 2 bases; unmatched junction nucleotides: 3. This CDR3 comprises 13 residues. CDR3 nucleotide sequence: TGCAGTGCTCACGACAGGGCTGGAAACACCATATATTTT. Protein: CSAHDRAGNTIYF.

There are many counts of this clonotype. This chain uses TRBV20-1 with TRBJ1-1, with D hard to call. Germline V gene data show CDR1 as DFQATT and CDR2 as SNEGSKA (reference sequence). V lost 0 bases and J 0 bases, leaving 14 bases between the germline ends. The CDR3 is 16 residues long. In DNA, the CDR3 is TGCAGTGCTAGAGATAAGGGTAGGTCGATGAACACTGAAGCTTTCTTT. Its translation is CSARDKGRSMNTEAFF.

This clonotype appeared many times. V gene TRBV7-9 combines with J gene TRBJ2-7, with no clear D. V was shortened by 2 bases and J by 0 bases, with 11 bases between the two germline ends. CDR3 length: 15 residues. Per germline, CDR1 SEHNR and CDR2 FQNEAQ (reference sequence). The CDR3 protein is CASSLPDASSYEQYF. Here the CDR3 DNA reads TGTGCCAGCAGCTTACCCGACGCCAGCTCCTACGAGCAGTACTTC. Looking up the rest from reference TRBV7-9 and TRBJ2-7 gives the full variable domain: DTGVSQNPRHKITKRGQNVTFRCDPISEHNRLYWYRQTLGQGPEFLTYFQNEAQLEKSRLLSDRFSAERPKGSFSTLEIQRTEQGDSAMYLCASSLPDASSYEQYFGPGTRLTVT.

This clonotype was seen a single time. This may come from a read error, since a much larger clone is one base off. This sequence joins TRBV5-1 and TRBJ1-2; the D gene is possibly TRBD1 (5 bases). Germline assignment: CDR1 SGHRS and CDR2 YFSETQ. Between the trimmed V and J ends, which lost 3 bases and 6 bases, there was a span of 18 bases. The CDR3 loop spans 15 amino acids. This CDR3 is CASSSTGTANHGYTF. Here the CDR3 DNA reads TGCGCCAGCAGCTCTACCGGGACGGCGAACCATGGCTACACCTTC.

The table lists this clonotype with many counts. The chain uses TRBV27 and TRBJ2-7, with a possible D match to TRBD1 (5 bases). Germline lookup yields CDR1 MNHEY and CDR2 SMNVEV (reference sequence). Between the trimmed V and J ends, which lost 3 bases and 2 bases, there was a span of 20 bases. This CDR3 comprises 17 residues. This chain's CDR3 is CASSLSGAGTFAYEQYF. The CDR3 DNA sequence: TGTGCCAGCAGTTTGTCTGGGGCTGGAACTTTCGCCTACGAGCAGTACTTC.

This clonotype has at least ten counts. The V gene is TRBV29-1, the J gene TRBJ2-1; no clear D gene. There are 10 residues in the CDR3. Germline loops: CDR1 SQVTM, CDR2 ANQGSEA. V lost 4 bases to trimming and J lost 9 bases, with 7 bases between them. The CDR3 DNA sequence: TGCAGCGTTGGGCCAGGTGAGCAGTTCTTC. Encoded protein: CSVGPGEQFF.

This clonotype was counted a few times. J is TRBJ2-5 and V is TRBV7-9; the D gene is possibly TRBD1 (6 bases). Looked up from germline, CDR1 is SEHNR and CDR2 is FQNEAQ (reference sequence). The CDR3 spans 15 residues. The V end was cut by 5 bases, the J end by 2 bases, with 15 bases between. The CDR3 nucleotides are TGTGCCAGCAGCCGACGGGACACAATTCAAGAGACCCAGTACTTC. Translated, it gives CASSRRDTIQETQYF.

This clonotype was counted ten times or more. The V and J genes are TRBV29-1 and TRBJ2-2; TRBD1 agrees at 7 bases. The CDR3 sequence is 13 residues long. Germline V gives CDR1 SQVTM, CDR2 ANQGSEA. Losses at the gene ends were 5 bases for V and 5 bases for J; bases not matched to a gene: 5. For the CDR3, the DNA is TGCAGCGTTTCTAGACAGGGTACCGGGGAGCTGTTTTTT. Protein product: CSVSRQGTGELFF.

V and J are TRBV7-9 and TRBJ1-5, with no clear D. The germline CDR1 and CDR2 sequences are SEHNR and FQNEAQ (reference sequence). The ends were cut back, 3 bases at V and 4 bases at J, with 4 bases in the middle. The CDR3 is made up of 12 amino acids. CDR3 sequence reads: CASSFTNQPQHF. In nucleotides, the CDR3 is TGTGCCAGCAGCTTCACTAATCAGCCCCAGCATTTT.